Listed below are T cell receptor beta chains from one sample, sequenced in a study of blood T cell repertoires in COVID-19. Measured with immunoSEQ multiplex PCR; TCRdb has only the in-frame clones, and not every one. Here the sample spans more than 150,000 clones, roughly 87% being singletons. Sequencing was carried out using PBMCs or T cells enriched from blood (not recorded which). The receptors were sampled from a man aged 45-65 years who had recovered from COVID-19. Each CDR3 is given with its conserved first and last residue. D genes are given only for firm matches. Size is stated for part of the rows, as once, few or many counts, or as a class when the clone is expanded.

j_gene,len,abundance,d_gene,v_gene,CDR3nt,CDR3aa
TRBJ1-6,13,few,TRBD1,TRBV19,TGTGCCAGTTCACAGGGGACGAATTCACCCCTCCACTTT,CASSQGTNSPLHF
TRBJ2-3,16,.,TRBD2,TRBV19,TGTGCCAGTAGTATCTGGGCAGCGGGGGGCACAGATACGCAGTATTTT,CASSIWAAGGTDTQYF
TRBJ2-6,17,.,TRBD1,TRBV5-6,TGTGCCAGCAGCCCGAGGGGGCGCGGAGCTGGGGCCAACGTCCTGACTTTC,CASSPRGRGAGANVLTF
TRBJ1-1,15,.,.,TRBV3-1/TRBV3-2,TGTGCCAGCAGCCCCGCCCTAACAGGGAACACTGAAGCTTTCTTT,CASSPALTGNTEAFF
TRBJ2-1,21,few,TRBD2,TRBV7-7,TGTGCTAGCAGCTTAGCGCCACGTCTTGGGACTAGCGGGCAAAGAGGCGATGAGCAGTTCTTC,CASSLAPRLGTSGQRGDEQFF
TRBJ1-6,16,once,.,TRBV5-6,TGTGCCAGCAGCTCCGGCCAGGGGTCACGGAATTCACCCCTCCACTTT,CASSSGQGSRNSPLHF
TRBJ2-5,14,.,TRBD1,TRBV7-8,TGTGCCAGCAGCCCACGGACAGGCCAAGAGACCCAGTACTTC,CASSPRTGQETQYF
TRBJ2-7,14,.,TRBD1,TRBV27,TGTGCCACCCGAGGACAGGGAAGTTCGAGCGAGCAGTACTTC,CATRGQGSSSEQYF
TRBJ1-2,16,once,TRBD1,TRBV19,TGTGCCAGTAGTATATCGGAGACAGGGGTTAACTATGGCTACACCTTC,CASSISETGVNYGYTF
TRBJ1-1,15,few,.,TRBV19,TGTGCCAGTAGAGGCCGGGGGGCCACTGACACTGAAGCTTTCTTT,CASRGRGATDTEAFF
TRBJ1-2,14,.,TRBD1,TRBV5-1,TGCGCCAGCAGCCCTGGGACAGGGGAAGGCGGCTACACCTTC,CASSPGTGEGGYTF
TRBJ2-2,14,once,.,TRBV7-8,TGTGCCAGCAGCTTAGCACGGGGAATCGGGGAGCTGTTTTTT,CASSLARGIGELFF
TRBJ2-7,15,.,TRBD2,TRBV5-8,TGTGCCAGCAGCCTCGGGCTAGCGGTGACCTACGAGCAGTACTTC,CASSLGLAVTYEQYF
TRBJ1-5,16,.,.,TRBV10-2,TGCGCCAGCAGTGAGGGGGTAAGCGGGGACAATCAGCCCCAGCATTTT,CASSEGVSGDNQPQHF
TRBJ2-1,16,.,TRBD2,TRBV27,TGTGCCAGCAGTACCCGACTAGCGGGGGGACCAAATGAGCAGTTCTTC,CASSTRLAGGPNEQFF
TRBJ2-3,16,once,TRBD2,TRBV5-1,TGCGCCAGCAGCAGCGGGACTAGCGGCCGTATGGATACGCAGTATTTT,CASSSGTSGRMDTQYF
TRBJ1-4,15,.,TRBD1,TRBV3-1/TRBV3-2,TGTGCCAGCAGCCACAACAGGGGGGGTAGGGAAAAACTGTTTTTT,CASSHNRGGREKLFF
TRBJ2-5,14,.,TRBD2,TRBV5-1,TGCGCCAGCAGCCGTAGCGGGGTGTGGGAGACCCAGTACTTC,CASSRSGVWETQYF
TRBJ1-2,12,.,.,TRBV27,TGTGCCAGCAGGCAGGGCACCTATGGCTACACCTTC,CASRQGTYGYTF
TRBJ1-4,13,.,TRBD1,TRBV7-8,TGTGCCAGCAGCTCCGACAGGGGGGGGAAACTGTTTTTT,CASSSDRGGKLFF
TRBJ1-1,16,few,TRBD1,TRBV28,TGTGCCAGCAGTCGACAGGGGGTAGGGCATAGCACTGAAGCTTTCTTT,CASSRQGVGHSTEAFF
TRBJ1-2,16,.,TRBD1,TRBV3-1/TRBV3-2,TGTGCCAGCAGCCCAGTCGAACAGGGGGTAATCTATGGCTACACCTTC,CASSPVEQGVIYGYTF
TRBJ1-4,14,.,.,TRBV24-1,TGTGCCACCAGTGATGGGGCAGGGAAGGAAAAACTGTTTTTT,CATSDGAGKEKLFF
TRBJ1-2,12,.,.,TRBV5-1,TGCGCCAGCAGCTTGACAGACACAGGCTACACCTTC,CASSLTDTGYTF
TRBJ1-1,13,few,TRBD1,TRBV24-1,TGTGCCACGACCGGGACAGGGAACACTGAAGCTTTCTTT,CATTGTGNTEAFF
TRBJ2-2,14,.,TRBD2,TRBV5-1,TGCGCCAGCAGGGGAGGGCCAGAAGGCGGGGAGCTGTTTTTT,CASRGGPEGGELFF
TRBJ2-1,15,.,.,TRBV19,TGTGCCAGTAGTATAGGACAGAGCTCCTACAATGAGCAGTTCTTC,CASSIGQSSYNEQFF
TRBJ2-3,12,few,.,TRBV7-3,TGTGCCAGCAGCTTAGATGAGGGTACGCAGTATTTT,CASSLDEGTQYF
TRBJ2-7,16,.,TRBD1,TRBV28,TGTGCCAGCAGTTCCGCTGGACAGGGGAAGCCCTACGAGCAGTACTTC,CASSSAGQGKPYEQYF
TRBJ1-2,14,.,.,TRBV4-2,TGTGCCAGCAGCCAAGCTGACACCTCCCGAGGCTACACCTTC,CASSQADTSRGYTF
TRBJ1-5,16,.,TRBD1,TRBV7-9,TGTGCCAGCAGCTCGATTACCGGACAGGGAGAGCAGCCCCAGCATTTT,CASSSITGQGEQPQHF
TRBJ2-1,15,once,TRBD2,TRBV5-1,TGCGCCAGCAGCGAGGGGACTAGCGGATACAATGAGCAGTTCTTC,CASSEGTSGYNEQFF
TRBJ2-2,14,.,TRBD1,TRBV30,TGTGCCTGGAGCCGGGACAGTTACACCGGGGAGCTGTTTTTT,CAWSRDSYTGELFF
TRBJ2-6,13,.,.,TRBV10-2,TGCGCCAGTCAGGGGAACGGGGCCAACGTCCTGACTTTC,CASQGNGANVLTF
TRBJ2-7,14,.,.,TRBV7-6,TGTGCCAGCAGCTTGTCCGGGTCCCCCTACGAGCAGTACTTC,CASSLSGSPYEQYF
TRBJ2-1,12,.,TRBD1,TRBV28,TGTGCCAGCAGACCAGGGGGCTTATGGCAGTTCTTC,CASRPGGLWQFF
TRBJ2-3,15,few,.,TRBV19,TGTGCCAGTAGGTTGACTAGTATTAGCGCAGATACGCAGTATTTT,CASRLTSISADTQYF
TRBJ2-1,14,.,.,TRBV11-2,TGTGCCAGCAACCAGGGGGGACCAAATAATGAGCAGTTCTTC,CASNQGGPNNEQFF
TRBJ2-1,16,.,TRBD1,TRBV2,TGTGCCAGCAGTGTATTTCGGGACAGCATTAGAGGTGAGCAGTTCTTC,CASSVFRDSIRGEQFF
TRBJ1-5,13,.,TRBD1,TRBV19,TGTGCCAGTAATAGACAGGGGGGCCAGCCCCAGCATTTT,CASNRQGGQPQHF
TRBJ1-3,14,.,.,TRBV15,TGTGCCACCAGCAGCGGAGGGGCTGGAAACACCATATATTTT,CATSSGGAGNTIYF
TRBJ1-2,13,.,.,TRBV7-2,TGTGCCAGCAGCTCCTCGGCCCCAGGAAGGTACACCTTC,CASSSSAPGRYTF
TRBJ1-4,14,.,.,TRBV9,TGTGCCAGCAGCCGACAGGCCCTTAATGAAAAACTGTTTTTT,CASSRQALNEKLFF
TRBJ1-4,15,.,.,TRBV19,TGTGCCAGTAGTACAGGGGCGTCAACTAATGAAAAACTGTTTTTT,CASSTGASTNEKLFF
TRBJ2-3,16,.,TRBD2,TRBV10-1,TGCGCCAGCAGTGAGTTGTCTAGCGGGAGGACAGATACGCAGTATTTT,CASSELSSGRTDTQYF
TRBJ1-5,16,.,.,TRBV9,TGTGCCAGCAGCGTAGGCGAGGGACTAGGCAATCAGCCCCAGCATTTT,CASSVGEGLGNQPQHF
TRBJ2-7,15,.,TRBD1,TRBV10-2,TGCGCCAGCAGCATCAACCGGGACAGGGGCCACGAGCAGTACTTC,CASSINRDRGHEQYF
TRBJ2-7,16,.,TRBD1,TRBV6-1,TGTGCCAGCAGTGAAGCTCGGACAGGGCGTTCCTACGAGCAGTACTTC,CASSEARTGRSYEQYF
TRBJ2-7,14,.,.,TRBV5-1,TGCGCCAGCAGCCGCGACCAGGGAACTGGCGAGCAGTACTTC,CASSRDQGTGEQYF
TRBJ1-6,14,.,.,TRBV2,TGTGCCAGCCTGAAGAGCTCCTATAATTCACCCCTCCACTTT,CASLKSSYNSPLHF
TRBJ2-1,16,.,TRBD2,TRBV5-1,TGCGCCAGCAGCACCACTAGCGGAAGCTCCTACAATGAGCAGTTCTTC,CASSTTSGSSYNEQFF